One sample yielded the 6 T cell receptor beta chains listed below, sequenced in a study of blood T cells in healthy people across ages. A J-beta primer mix and a sample-barcoded 5' primer were used in a second PCR of about 7 to 12 cycles. TCRdb re-called the 5' RACE reads with MiXCR, one entry per CDR3 protein. This table has 1.4 million to 1.5 million distinct CDR3 sequences, 35% to 45% appearing once. Sequencing used blood. The origin of the receptors is a woman aged 18-29 years in good health.

The chain carries TRBV5-1 and TRBJ1-2; the D gene is possibly TRBD1 (6 bases). Per the germline V gene, CDR1 is SGHRS and CDR2 is YFSETQ. V dropped 1 base and J dropped 2 bases, with 15 bases sitting between them. The CDR3 is 16 residues long. CDR3 loop: CASSLWGTGQNYGYTF. The CDR3, as DNA: TGCGCCAGCAGCTTGTGGGGAACCGGACAGAACTATGGCTACACCTTC.

The chain couples TRBV7-2 to TRBJ2-4, with D perhaps matching TRBD1 (6 bases). The CDR3 spans 15 residues. Trimming took 0 bases from V and 5 from J, leaving 11 bases between them. The germline gives CDR1 SGHTA, CDR2 FQGNSA. CDR3 region: CASSLAGAYQNIQYF. The CDR3 nucleotides are TGTGCCAGCAGCTTAGCGGGGGCGTATCAAAACATTCAGTACTTC.

As DNA, the CDR3 is TGTGCCAGCAGCTTAAGGCACGATAACACTGAAGCTTTCTTT. As protein: CASSLRHDNTEAFF. The chain links TRBV7-3 to TRBJ1-1; no reliable D call. Germline CDR1 is SGHTA and CDR2 is FQGTGA. The CDR3 spans 14 residues. V gave up 1 base and J gave up 2 bases, with 8 bases separating them.

This clonotype has only a few counts. The V gene is TRBV7-9, the J gene TRBJ2-1; 8 bases match TRBD2. V lost 1 base and J lost 0; bases outside the gene matches: 11. Germline loops: CDR1 SEHNR, CDR2 FQNEAQ (reference sequence). This CDR3 has 19 amino acids. DNA for the CDR3: TGTGCCAGCAGCTTAGTGGCCCAGCGGGGGCGTTACTCCTACAATGAGCAGTTCTTC. It specifies CASSLVAQRGRYSYNEQFF.

This chain joins TRBV7-6 and TRBJ2-7, with 13 bases fitting TRBD2. V shed 4 bases, J shed 3 bases, and the junction held 15 bases outside the gene matches. CDR1 is SGHVS, CDR2 FNYEAQ, per germline. The CDR3 is made up of 19 amino acids. CDR3 nucleotides: TGTGCCAGCAGCTCCGCCGGGACTAGCGGGAATACGCCTTACTACGAGCAGTACTTC. It encodes CASSSAGTSGNTPYYEQYF. Supplemented by reference TRBV7-6 and TRBJ2-7, the full variable domain reads GAGVSQSPRYKVTKRGQDVALRCDPISGHVSLYWYRQALGQGPEFLTYFNYEAQQDKSGLPNDRFSAERPEGSISTLTIQRTEQRDSAMYRCASSSAGTSGNTPYYEQYFGPGTRLTVT.

V usage is TRBV12-3 or TRBV12-4 and J usage is TRBJ1-5; D gene ambiguous. Trimming removed 6 bases from V and 1 base from J, with 13 bases in between. The CDR3 has 15 residues. The CDR3 nucleotides are TGTGCCAGCAGGCCCAGCGACGGGAGCAATCAGCCCCAGCATTTT. Its protein is CASRPSDGSNQPQHF.